These 16 T cell receptor beta chains came from one sample sequenced in a study of T-cell reconstitution after alpha-beta-depleted transplantation in children. The TCRbeta library was prepared with unique molecular identifiers. TCRdb reanalysed the PCR reads using MiXCR and keeps one entry per CDR3 protein. The sample gives approximately 45,000 distinct CDR3 sequences, 40% to 60% of which show up once; less than 45% is in the top ten. The source was peripheral blood, collected before TCRalphabeta/CD19-depleted stem cell transplant. These receptors were obtained from a boy under two years old with SCID, due to receive a stem cell transplant.

J is TRBJ2-4 and V is TRBV20-1; TRBD2 matches at 8 bases. Germline V gives CDR1 DFQATT, CDR2 SNEGSKA (reference sequence). This CDR3 contains 15 residues. J gave up 2 bases and V 0 bases, and 3 bases lay outside the gene matches. The CDR3 DNA reads as TGCAGTGCTAGAGAAACGGGGGGGACCAAAAACATTCAGTACTTC. It is translated as CSARETGGTKNIQYF.

The gene calls are TRBV7-9 and TRBJ2-1; either TRBD1 or TRBD2 may fit D (5 bases each). Trimming pared 2 bases from V and 0 bases from J, leaving 11 bases between. Per the germline V gene, CDR1 is SEHNR and CDR2 is FQNEAQ (reference sequence). This CDR3 contains 16 residues. Here the CDR3 reads CASSLLGESSYNEQFF. CDR3 in DNA: TGTGCCAGCAGCTTATTGGGGGAGAGCTCCTACAATGAGCAGTTCTTC. Full variable domain (missing parts from reference TRBV7-9 and TRBJ2-1): DTGVSQNPRHKITKRGQNVTFRCDPISEHNRLYWYRQTLGQGPEFLTYFQNEAQLEKSRLLSDRFSAERPKGSFSTLEIQRTEQGDSAMYLCASSLLGESSYNEQFFGPGTRLTVL.

V usage is TRBV9 and J usage is TRBJ2-5; 10 positions agree with TRBD2. This CDR3 has 17 residues. V trimming: 0 bases; J trimming: 0 bases; junction bases outside the gene matches: 5. Germline CDR1 reads SGDLS; CDR2 reads YYNGEE. The CDR3 nucleotides read TGTGCCAGCAGCGTAGGAATAGCGGGGGGCGACCAAGAGACCCAGTACTTC. This codes for CASSVGIAGGDQETQYF.

This clonotype is medium-sized within its sample. The chain employs TRBV3-1 and TRBJ1-4; TRBD1 matches at 12 bases. CDR3 size: 15 residues. The V segment lost 3 bases and the J segment 6 bases; nucleotides outside the gene matches: 2. CDR1 and CDR2 (germline): LGHDT, YNNKEL (reference sequence). The CDR3 coding sequence is TGTGCCAGCAGCCACCGGGACAGGGGGCATGAAAAACTGTTTTTT. Encoded protein: CASSHRDRGHEKLFF. Variable domain in full (rest from reference TRBV3-1 and TRBJ1-4): DTAVSQTPKYLVTQMGNDKSIKCEQNLGHDTMYWYKQDSKKFLKIMFSYNNKELIINETVPNRFSPKSPDKAHLNLHINSLELGDSAVYFCASSHRDRGHEKLFFGSGTQLSVL.

CDR3 in DNA: TGTGCCAGCAGTCCCAGGGTCAATCAGCCCCAGCATTTT. Its protein product is CASSPRVNQPQHF. This chain uses TRBV12-3 or TRBV12-4 with TRBJ1-5; tentative D call: TRBD1 (5 bases). The CDR3 consists of 13 residues. Trimming stripped 5 bases from V and 3 bases from J, with 8 bases between.

As regards this clonotype: At one of its ends the junction is not consistent with the germline gene, which may arise from a read error. The CDR3 DNA reads as TGTGCCAGCAGGGACGGGACTAGCGCGTTGTACGGGCAGCACTTC. It yields the protein CASRDGTSALYGQHF. The chain is built from TRBV7-2 and TRBJ2-7, with 10 bases that match TRBD2. This CDR3 is 15 amino acids long. CDR1 SGHTA and CDR2 FQGNSA come from the germline V gene.

This rearrangement joins TRBV20-1 to TRBJ2-7; weak D call: TRBD1 (6 bases). The CDR3 has 13 amino acids. V was pared by 2 bases and J by 2 bases, with 10 bases between. The germline V gene encodes CDR1 DFQATT and CDR2 SNEGSKA (reference sequence). The CDR3 protein is CSARLSGAYEQYF. CDR3 nucleotide sequence: TGCAGTGCTAGATTGTCAGGGGCCTACGAGCAGTACTTC.

This clonotype was observed a few times. The rearrangement joins TRBV5-5 to TRBJ1-6, with 10 bases matching TRBD1. Looked up from germline, CDR1 is SGHKS and CDR2 is YYEKEE (reference sequence). There are 16 residues in the CDR3. V was clipped by 1 base and J by 6 bases; unmatched bases: 4. CDR3 DNA: TGTGCCAGCAGCTTGTGGACAGGGGGTTCTAATTCACCCCTCCACTTT. Encoded protein: CASSLWTGGSNSPLHF.

This clonotype was observed at least ten times. This sequence joins TRBV7-9 and TRBJ2-7, with TRBD1 matching 9 bases. This CDR3 spans 15 amino acids. CDR1 SEHNR and CDR2 FQNEAQ come from the germline V gene (reference sequence). V was clipped by 5 bases and J by 5 bases; unmatched bases: 10. CDR3 residues: CASSHPRDRVHEQYF. The CDR3 DNA reads as TGTGCCAGCAGCCACCCCCGGGACAGGGTGCACGAGCAGTACTTC.

This clonotype was seen more than once but under ten times. The V gene is TRBV4-1, the J gene TRBJ2-7; D perhaps matches TRBD2 (7 bases). The CDR3 extends over 16 amino acids. V lost 0 bases, J lost 3 bases, and 15 bases lay in between. Germline V CDR1 and CDR2: MGHRA, YSYEKL. This CDR3 is CASSQELAGAIYEQYF. DNA of the CDR3: TGCGCCAGCAGCCAAGAATTGGCGGGGGCCATCTACGAGCAGTACTTC.

The rearrangement links TRBV19 to TRBJ2-5; perhaps TRBD1 as D (5 bases). Germline V gene data show CDR1 as LNHDA and CDR2 as SQIVND (reference sequence). The CDR3 is made up of 13 amino acids. V lost 5 bases and J 4 bases, leaving 11 bases between the germline ends. The CDR3 is CASSGRQGETQYF. CDR3 in DNA: TGTGCCAGTAGTGGTCGGCAGGGAGAGACCCAGTACTTC.

This rearrangement joins TRBV12-3 or TRBV12-4 to TRBJ1-5; 8 nucleotides line up with TRBD1. V lost 3 bases, J lost 5 bases, and 6 bases stayed unmatched. The CDR3 sequence is 15 residues long. The CDR3 protein is CASSFLSGGDQPQHF. As DNA, the CDR3 is TGTGCCAGCAGTTTCCTATCAGGGGGCGATCAGCCCCAGCATTTT.

With regard to this clonotype: An end of the junction differs from the germline gene, which may be a read error. The V gene is TRBV6-1, the J gene TRBJ1-2; 7 nucleotides align to TRBD1. The germline V gene encodes CDR1 MNHNS and CDR2 SASEGT. The CDR3 consists of 12 residues. The CDR3 sequence: CASEGQTEAVNF. CDR3 coding DNA: TGTGCCAGCGAGGGACAGACAGAGGCTGTCAACTTC.

The genes are TRBV3-1 and TRBJ2-1, with 15 bases fitting TRBD2. The germline V gene encodes CDR1 LGHDT and CDR2 YNNKEL (reference sequence). The V and J ends lost 3 bases and 9 bases, in that order; junction bases with no gene match: 9. CDR3 size: 17 residues. The CDR3 loop reads CASSQAGTSGGRSEQFF. DNA of the CDR3: TGTGCCAGCAGCCAGGCCGGGACTAGCGGGGGGAGGAGTGAGCAGTTCTTC.

This clonotype was seen a few times. The germline gene is not matched at one end of the junction; a read error may be the cause. This chain uses TRBV4-1 with TRBJ2-7; 7 positions match TRBD2. The V gene's germline CDR1 is MGHRA and CDR2 YSYEKL. The CDR3 spans 15 residues. In nucleotides, the CDR3 is TGCGCCAGCAGTCAAGAGTTTAGCGGGTCCTACGAGCAGTACTTC. It codes for CASSQEFSGSYEQYF.

This clonotype was found a few times. The chain has TRBV9 and TRBJ1-1, with D possibly TRBD1 on 5 matching bases. Germline loops: CDR1 SGDLS, CDR2 YYNGEE. The CDR3 sequence is 14 residues long. V was cut by 1 base and J by 3 bases, with 10 bases left in between. The CDR3 sequence is CASSVRQGDTEAFF. In DNA form, the CDR3 reads TGTGCCAGCAGCGTACGTCAGGGAGACACTGAAGCTTTCTTT.